This passage covers 14 T cell receptor beta chains from one sample sequenced in a study of regulatory T cells in long-lasting Graves disease. Building the TCR beta libraries relied on iRepertoire HTBI primers, and CDR3 regions underwent Arm-PCR. TCRdb re-called the multiplex PCR reads through MiXCR, storing one row per CDR3 protein. The data hold a few hundred thousand distinct CDR3 sequences, with around 22% observed a single time. Time point described: persistent/refractory GD, antithyroid drugs over 5 years with positive TRAb. After RNA was extracted from PBMCs, the TCR library was made from it. The sequencing used peripheral blood mononuclear cells (PBMCs), collected when the disease was refractory, from a patient treated with antithyroid drugs. These TCRs come from a female donor with Graves disease.

In its sample, this clonotype was seen many times. V gene TRBV20-1 combines with J gene TRBJ1-5, with D unclear. This CDR3 is 13 amino acids long. Germline V gene sequence: CDR1 DFQATT, CDR2 SNEGSKA (reference sequence). V was shortened by 0 bases and J by 4 bases, with 7 bases between the two germline ends. CDR3: CSARDHRNQPQHF. The CDR3 bases are TGCAGTGCTAGAGATCATAGGAATCAGCCCCAGCATTTT.

The chain is built from TRBV19 and TRBJ2-7, with D perhaps TRBD1 (8 bases). Germline CDR1 LNHDA, CDR2 SQIVND (reference sequence). This CDR3 has 14 residues. The V end was cut by 5 bases, the J end by 5 bases, with 16 bases between. The CDR3 region is CASSLRTGRDEQYF. The CDR3 DNA sequence: TGTGCCAGTAGTCTTCGGACAGGGAGGGACGAGCAGTACTTC.

This clonotype has only a few counts. This chain uses TRBV7-9 with TRBJ2-2; D remains ambiguous. The CDR3 sequence is 17 residues long. The germline gives CDR1 SEHNR, CDR2 FQNEAQ (reference sequence). V was cut by 3 bases and J by 4 bases, with 18 bases left in between. CDR3 coding DNA: TGTGCCAGCAGCTTGGGAAGTGGTCCGATCCTCACCGGGGAGCTGTTTTTT. It is translated as CASSLGSGPILTGELFF.

The chain is built from TRBV28 and TRBJ2-7; TRBD1 matches at 10 bases. Germline V gives CDR1 MDHEN, CDR2 SYDVKM. Losses at the gene ends were 7 bases for V and 2 bases for J; bases not matched to a gene: 11. CDR3 length equals 16 residues. CDR3 loop: CASTPQGQGVPYEQYF. CDR3 bases: TGTGCCAGCACCCCCCAAGGACAGGGGGTCCCCTACGAGCAGTACTTC.

The chain couples TRBV2 to TRBJ2-1; 9 bases are shared with TRBD2. In germline, CDR1 is SNHLY, CDR2 FYNNEI. V lost 6 bases, J lost 8 bases, and 5 bases stayed unmatched. The CDR3 has 13 amino acids. The CDR3 loop reads CASSPQREDEQFF. CDR3 nucleotides: TGTGCCAGCAGCCCCCAGCGGGAGGATGAGCAGTTCTTC.

This clonotype has just a few counts. The chain recombines TRBV28 with TRBJ2-2; the match to TRBD2 covers 8 bases. CDR3 length: 18 amino acids. The V and J ends lost 1 base and 4 bases, in that order; junction bases with no gene match: 11. Germline V lookup: CDR1 MDHEN, CDR2 SYDVKM. The CDR3 nucleotides read TGTGCCAGCAGTTTATACCCCCCCACTAGCGGTCCCACCGGGGAGCTGTTTTTT. It codes for CASSLYPPTSGPTGELFF.

Concerning this clonotype: One end of the junction fails to match germline, which may point to a read error. The chain employs TRBV12-5 and TRBJ1-2; TRBD1 agrees at 11 bases. The germline V gene encodes CDR1 LGHNT and CDR2 FRNRAP. The CDR3 covers 20 residues. CDR3 in DNA: TGTGCTAGTGGTTTGCGAGTAATCCGGACAGGGGGCGCCGACAACTATTGCTACACCTTC. It translates to CASGLRVIRTGGADNYCYTF.

The chain recombines TRBV24-1 with TRBJ2-7; 11 bases align to TRBD2. V gave up 7 bases and J gave up 5 bases; unmatched junction bases: 9. The length of the CDR3 is 15 residues. Per the germline V gene, CDR1 is KGHDR and CDR2 is SFDVKD. CDR3 protein: CATSAGTSGSHEQYF. The CDR3 nucleotides are TGTGCCACCAGCGCCGGGACTAGCGGTTCCCACGAGCAGTACTTC.

This clonotype occurred many times. V usage is TRBV6-5 and J usage is TRBJ1-5; a weak D match, TRBD1 (5 bases). The CDR3 loop spans 13 amino acids. V was pared by 4 bases and J by 7 bases, with 11 bases between. The germline gives CDR1 MNHEY, CDR2 SVGAGI. The CDR3 DNA sequence: TGTGCCAGCAGTTGGACACCTTGGCAGCCCCAGCATTTT. Residues: CASSWTPWQPQHF.

This clonotype was seen a few times. V gene TRBV15 combines with J gene TRBJ1-6, with D unresolved. CDR1 and CDR2 (germline): LNHNV, YYDKDF (reference sequence). The length of the CDR3 is 13 residues. The V gene lost 0 bases and the J gene lost 7 bases, with 4 bases spanning the gap. CDR3 sequence reads: CATSRDPNSPLHF. The CDR3 region has the DNA TGTGCCACCAGCAGAGATCCAAATTCACCCCTCCACTTT.

This clonotype has more than one count but fewer than ten. The V gene is TRBV5-6, the J gene TRBJ2-5; the match to TRBD2 covers 7 bases. CDR3 length: 15 amino acids. The J segment lost 2 bases and the V segment lost 0 bases, leaving 4 bases of the junction unmatched. Germline CDR1 SGHDT, CDR2 YYEEEE. Written as DNA, the CDR3 is TGTGCCAGCAGCTTGGTCGCGGGAGTTCAAGAGACCCAGTACTTC. Its translation is CASSLVAGVQETQYF.

This clonotype was counted ten times or more. The rearrangement uses TRBV27 and TRBJ1-2; 7 bases match TRBD1. Trimming took 4 bases from V and 8 from J; bases not matched to a gene: 13. Per the germline V gene, CDR1 is MNHEY and CDR2 is SMNVEV (reference sequence). This CDR3 is built from 15 residues. The CDR3 protein is CASSYKARQGLGYTF. DNA of the CDR3: TGTGCCAGCAGTTATAAAGCTAGACAGGGCCTCGGCTACACCTTC.

The V and J genes are TRBV5-1 and TRBJ2-3; TRBD1 matches at 8 bases. Germline CDR1 SGHRS, CDR2 YFSETQ. Losses at the gene ends were 6 bases for V and 0 bases for J; bases not matched to a gene: 6. The CDR3 is 15 amino acids. This CDR3 reads CASKLGQGSTDTQYF. For the CDR3, the DNA is TGCGCCAGCAAGTTAGGACAGGGAAGCACAGATACGCAGTATTTT.

This clonotype has a count of ten or more. The V gene is TRBV20-1, the J gene TRBJ2-7, with 10 bases aligning to TRBD2. Germline V gene data show CDR1 as DFQATT and CDR2 as SNEGSKA (reference sequence). Unmatched junction bases numbered 5, after V lost 6 bases and J lost 3 bases. CDR3 length: 13 amino acids. The DNA for the CDR3 is TGCAGTGCCGCTAGCGGGAGCGACTACGAGCAGTACTTC. Amino acids: CSAASGSDYEQYF.